The clone carrying this TCR beta chain was seen many times. As yet, its antigen is unknown. This sample was included in a study of blood T cells in healthy people across ages. Per the germline V gene, CDR1 is LGHNA and CDR2 is YSLEER. Trimming stripped 1 base from V and 4 bases from J, with 8 bases between. The CDR3 spans 13 residues. Study findings and constraints: CMV infection status of these donors was not known.

Together with a sample-barcoded 5' primer, a J-beta primer mix was included in a second PCR lasting roughly 6 to 12 cycles. TCRdb redid the calling of the 5' RACE reads with MiXCR, one entry per CDR3 protein. There are about 800,000 distinct CDR3 sequences in the sample; around 25% occur only once, and under 4% lies in the top ten. This same sample was also taken into another study, of T cells of mothers and their children.

The source of this sequence is a boy aged 10-17 years in good health. The genes are TRBV4-3 and TRBJ2-7, with D tentatively TRBD2 (5 bases). Specimen: blood. As DNA, the CDR3 is TGCGCCAGCAGCCAAGTCCGGGGATACGAGCAGTACTTC. Translated: CASSQVRGYEQYF.